These 26 T cell receptor beta chains share one sample of origin, sequenced in a study of T cell changes during pregnancy in multiple sclerosis. The repertoire was sequenced with immunoSEQ multiplex PCR; TCRdb's copy has only in-frame clones and lacks some. The data show some 45,000 clones, with approximately 91% seen just once and roughly 1.8% held by the top ten. The sequenced sample was CD4+ T cells from peripheral blood mononuclear cells, obtained after pregnancy. Every receptor here comes from a female donor in good health, enrolled as a control in a pregnancy study.

The chain joins TRBV5-5 to TRBJ2-1; D is unclear. The ends were cut back, 3 bases at V and 0 bases at J, with 10 bases in the middle. Per the germline V gene, CDR1 is SGHKS and CDR2 is YYEKEE (reference sequence). CDR3 size: 15 residues. CDR3 in amino acids: CASSSLWSSYNEQFF. The CDR3 nucleotides are TGTGCCAGCAGCTCACTCTGGAGCTCCTACAATGAGCAGTTCTTC.

This clone appeared a single time. The V call is TRBV27, the J call TRBJ1-5; D is perhaps TRBD1 (6 bases). The germline V and J ends were trimmed by 3 bases and 4 bases, with 7 bases remaining between them. Germline lookup yields CDR1 MNHEY and CDR2 SMNVEV (reference sequence). The CDR3 extends over 13 amino acids. The CDR3 sequence: CASSFQGNQPQHF. CDR3 DNA: TGTGCCAGCAGTTTCCAGGGGAATCAGCCCCAGCATTTT.

The chain recombines TRBV6-5 with TRBJ1-1, with TRBD1 identical over 7 bases. With 6 bases clipped from V and 7 bases from J, the junction kept 8 bases outside the gene matches. The CDR3 sequence is 13 residues long. Germline CDR1 MNHEY, CDR2 SVGAGI. Here the CDR3 DNA reads TGTGCCAGCAGAGACAGGGATGGAAGTGAAGCTTTCTTT. Its translation: CASRDRDGSEAFF.

CDR3 sequence (DNA): TGTGCCAGCAGCTTAAGGCGGGACGGCGGCAGGGATACGCAGTATTTT. It yields the protein CASSLRRDGGRDTQYF. This rearrangement joins TRBV7-2 to TRBJ2-3; D perhaps matches TRBD2 (6 bases). Germline loops: CDR1 SGHTA, CDR2 FQGNSA. V was pared by 2 bases and J by 6 bases, with 18 bases between. This CDR3 is 16 amino acids long.

This chain connects TRBV28 to TRBJ2-2; a possible D gene is TRBD2 (6 bases). Trimming stripped 5 bases from V and 2 bases from J, with 15 bases between. This CDR3 spans 16 amino acids. Germline CDR1 and CDR2: MDHEN and SYDVKM. The CDR3 spells CASSRISGLNTGELFF. CDR3 nucleotide sequence: TGTGCCAGCAGTCGAATTAGCGGACTAAACACCGGGGAGCTGTTTTTT.

The table lists this clone with a count of one. The chain employs TRBV4-3 and TRBJ1-1; D not resolved. Germline CDR1 is LGHNA and CDR2 is YSLEER. The CDR3 covers 12 residues. Trimming removed 4 bases at V and 8 bases at J, with 11 bases between. This CDR3 reads CASSLDRREAFF. CDR3 sequence (DNA): TGCGCCAGCAGCCTCGATCGGAGGGAAGCTTTCTTT.

This sequence joins TRBV5-1 and TRBJ1-1; D is perhaps TRBD1 (5 bases). V lost 4 bases to trimming and J lost 0 bases, with 28 bases between them. This CDR3 is 20 amino acids long. CDR1 and CDR2 from the germline V gene are SGHRS and YFSETQ. The CDR3 bases are TGCGCCAGCAGCACGGGGGGGTTATTGAGGCAGGAGGCGATGAACACTGAAGCTTTCTTT. The encoded protein is CASSTGGLLRQEAMNTEAFF.

The rearrangement uses TRBV5-6 and TRBJ1-1, with TRBD1 as a possible D gene (6 bases). The ends were cut back, 1 base at V and 0 bases at J, with 7 bases in the middle. This CDR3 contains 14 residues. Germline CDR1 and CDR2: SGHDT and YYEEEE. CDR3 in amino acids: CASSLTGLNTEAFF. DNA of the CDR3: TGTGCCAGCAGCTTGACAGGGCTGAACACTGAAGCTTTCTTT.

This chain joins TRBV21-1 and TRBJ1-4; the table's D call, TRBD1, was not checked against the DNA. TRBV21-1 is deemed a pseudogene. CDR3 length: 16 amino acids. The DNA for the CDR3 is TGTGCCAGCAGCAAGGTCCCGGGACAGAGAAATGAAAAACTGTTTTTT. Residues: CASSKVPGQRNEKLFF.

This chain uses TRBV5-1 with TRBJ1-5; TRBD1 aligns across 9 bases. Trimming removed 4 bases from V and 2 bases from J; junction bases left unmatched: 1. CDR1 and CDR2 from the germline V gene are SGHRS and YFSETQ. This CDR3 is built from 14 residues. CDR3 sequence (DNA): TGCGCCAGCAGCCGACAGGGGGGCAATCAGCCCCAGCATTTT. It is translated as CASSRQGGNQPQHF.

CDR3 bases: TGTGCCAGCAGTTGGGGCAGAAGCTCCTACAATGAGCAGTTCTTC. It yields the protein CASSWGRSSYNEQFF. The J gene is TRBJ2-1, the V gene TRBV27; a possible D gene is TRBD1 (5 bases). There are 15 residues in the CDR3. Germline loops: CDR1 MNHEY, CDR2 SMNVEV (reference sequence). Trimming left V 4 bases short and J 0 bases short, with 10 bases between.

This chain uses TRBV14 with TRBJ2-1, with 12 bases that match TRBD2. Germline-derived CDR1 and CDR2 are SGHDN and FVKESK. J gave up 3 bases and V 6 bases, and 3 bases lay outside the gene matches. This CDR3 spans 15 amino acids. As DNA, the CDR3 is TGTGCCAGCAGGCCACTAGCGGGGGGCTACAATGAGCAGTTCTTC. It yields the protein CASRPLAGGYNEQFF.

This rearrangement joins TRBV5-1 to TRBJ1-6; 7 positions agree with TRBD1. This CDR3 has 15 residues. The J segment lost 8 bases and the V segment lost 0 bases, leaving 5 bases of the junction unmatched. Germline CDR1 and CDR2: SGHRS and YFSETQ. The CDR3 region has the DNA TGCGCCAGCAGCTTGGTAGGGGGCGCGGATTCACCCCTCCACTTT. Protein sequence: CASSLVGGADSPLHF.

This chain connects TRBV29-1 to TRBJ2-3, with 8 bases matching TRBD2. J gave up 2 bases and V 7 bases, and 8 bases lay outside the gene matches. CDR3 length: 14 amino acids. Germline V gene lookup returns CDR1 SQVTM and CDR2 ANQGSEA. The CDR3 is CSAPREGPTDTQYF. The CDR3 bases are TGCAGCGCTCCCCGGGAGGGCCCCACAGATACGCAGTATTTT.

The chain links TRBV19 to TRBJ2-1; D gene unclear. Germline V gives CDR1 LNHDA, CDR2 SQIVND (reference sequence). The CDR3 length is 16 residues. V was pared by 0 bases and J by 5 bases, with 14 bases between. The CDR3 spells CASSIEGSPSNNEQFF. The CDR3, as DNA: TGTGCCAGTAGTATAGAGGGTAGCCCTAGTAACAATGAGCAGTTCTTC.

V is TRBV2 and J is TRBJ1-5, with a weak D call TRBD1 (5 bases). The V end was cut by 2 bases, the J end by 7 bases, with 9 bases between. Germline V gives CDR1 SNHLY, CDR2 FYNNEI. The CDR3 totals 13 residues. CDR3 protein: CASSESGGQPQHF. For the CDR3, the DNA is TGTGCCAGCAGTGAATCCGGGGGGCAGCCCCAGCATTTT.

The rearrangement uses TRBV6-5 and TRBJ2-7; no clear D. The CDR3 consists of 15 residues. Germline V gene lookup returns CDR1 MNHEY and CDR2 SVGAGI. Trimming stripped 2 bases from V and 2 bases from J, with 13 bases between. The CDR3 reads CASSYERRTTYEQYF. CDR3 in DNA: TGTGCCAGCAGTTACGAACGGCGAACTACCTACGAGCAGTACTTC.

This chain connects TRBV5-8 to TRBJ2-7; D may be TRBD1 (5 bases). The germline V gene has CDR1 SGHTS and CDR2 YDEGEE. Trimming removed 0 bases from V and 4 bases from J, with 11 bases in between. There are 14 residues in the CDR3. This CDR3 is CASSLDGRVYEQYF. CDR3 bases: TGTGCCAGCAGCTTGGATGGCAGGGTGTACGAGCAGTACTTC.

V is TRBV7-2 and J is TRBJ1-1; 9 nucleotides match TRBD1. V shed 4 bases and J 5 bases; nucleotides not matched to a gene: 14. The CDR3 length is 17 residues. From germline, CDR1 is SGHTA and CDR2 FQGNSA. CDR3 sequence (DNA): TGTGCCAGCAGCTCAGTCCGGGACAGGGCCTTTAGGACTGAAGCTTTCTTT. Amino acids: CASSSVRDRAFRTEAFF. The whole variable domain, remainder taken from reference TRBV7-2 and TRBJ1-1, is GAGVSQSPSNKVTEKGKDVELRCDPISGHTALYWYRQSLGQGLEFLIYFQGNSAPDKSGLPSDRFSAERTGGSVSTLTIQRTQQEDSAVYLCASSSVRDRAFRTEAFFGQGTRLTVV.

The V and J genes are TRBV11-2 and TRBJ2-1; the D gene is possibly TRBD2 (6 bases). V was pared by 4 bases and J by 0 bases, with 7 bases between. Looked up from germline, CDR1 is SGHAT and CDR2 is FQNNGV. The CDR3 runs 14 residues. DNA for the CDR3: TGTGCCAGCAGCTCCGGGGGCTCCTACAATGAGCAGTTCTTC. It translates to CASSSGGSYNEQFF.

This clone appeared a few times. V gene TRBV4-2 combines with J gene TRBJ2-1; 7 bases match TRBD1. The CDR3 covers 14 residues. Germline V gene sequence: CDR1 LGHNA, CDR2 YNFKEQ. J lost 6 bases, V lost 4 bases, and 6 bases had no gene match. The CDR3 protein is CASSPGQVFNEQFF. The CDR3 region has the DNA TGTGCCAGCAGCCCAGGACAGGTCTTCAATGAGCAGTTCTTC.

This chain links TRBV28 with TRBJ1-5; 8 bases fit TRBD1. The germline gives CDR1 MDHEN, CDR2 SYDVKM. This CDR3 is 16 amino acids long. The junction had 11 bases not matched to a gene; V was cut back by 4 bases and J by 6 bases. DNA of the CDR3: TGTGCCAGCAGTTCGACAAGGACAGGGTTTGGTCAGCCCCAGCATTTT. Its protein product is CASSSTRTGFGQPQHF.

This chain uses TRBV11-3 with TRBJ1-2; TRBD1 aligns across 9 bases. With V trimmed by 3 bases and J by 6 bases, 5 bases remained unmatched. Germline CDR1 reads SGHNT; CDR2 reads YENEEA. The CDR3 loop spans 14 amino acids. The CDR3 DNA follows: TGTGCCAGCAGCTTCGGGACAGGGAAAAATGGCTACACCTTC. Its protein product is CASSFGTGKNGYTF. The whole variable domain, remainder taken from reference TRBV11-3 and TRBJ1-2, is EAGVVQSPRYKIIEKKQPVAFWCNPISGHNTLYWYLQNLGQGPELLIRYENEEAVDDSQLPKDRFSAERLKGVDSTLKIQPAELGDSAVYLCASSFGTGKNGYTFGSGTRLTVV.

This clone was found once. The chain has TRBV5-4 and TRBJ2-1; tentative D call: TRBD2 (6 bases). The V gene's germline CDR1 is SGHNT and CDR2 YYREEE (reference sequence). This CDR3 is 17 amino acids long. The germline V and J ends were trimmed by 0 bases and 8 bases, with 21 bases remaining between them. In DNA, the CDR3 is TGTGCCAGCAGCTTGGCCTTATCCGGGACGGGGGACGATGAGCAGTTCTTC. It is translated as CASSLALSGTGDDEQFF. Combining the CDR3 with reference TRBV5-4 and TRBJ2-1 gives the whole variable domain ETGVTQSPTHLIKTRGQQVTLRCSSQSGHNTVSWYQQALGQGPQFIFQYYREEENGRGNFPPRFSGLQFPNYSSELNVNALELDDSALYLCASSLALSGTGDDEQFFGPGTRLTVL.

The chain links TRBV29-1 to TRBJ2-1; the D gene is possibly TRBD2 (6 bases). The CDR3 spans 15 residues. V was pared by 6 bases and J by 4 bases, with 19 bases between. Germline V gene data show CDR1 as SQVTM and CDR2 as ANQGSEA. The CDR3 loop is CSVQPSPGLYNEQFF. The CDR3 DNA follows: TGCAGCGTGCAACCCTCTCCGGGACTGTACAATGAGCAGTTCTTC.

This chain joins TRBV11-1 and TRBJ2-7, with TRBD2 matching over 8 bases. Germline V gene sequence: CDR1 SGHAT, CDR2 FQDESV (reference sequence). V lost 6 bases to trimming and J lost 7 bases; unmatched junction nucleotides: 11. The CDR3 totals 14 residues. CDR3 nucleotide sequence: TGTGCCAGCAGTTCCGTAGCGGGAAGTCGGGAGCAGTACTTC. This encodes CASSSVAGSREQYF.